A selection of T cell receptor beta chains follows, all from one sample in a study of control samples from healthy donors and cancer patients. Measured with immunoSEQ multiplex PCR; TCRdb has only the in-frame clones, and not every one. The sample records approximately 220,000 clones, around 94% being singletons. Sequencing input: blood. These receptors came from a man in his fifties in good health. CDR3s include the opening cysteine and the closing phenylalanine or tryptophan. The D gene is left open where the match is weak. Clone size is given for some rows only: seen once, a few or many times, or a class if the clone is expanded.

J | D | length | size | V | DNA | CDR3
TRBJ1-1 | TRBD1 | 15 | - | TRBV5-1 | TGCGCCAGCAGCGTCCAGGGGGGGCAGGATACTGAAGCTTTCTTT | CASSVQGGQDTEAFF
TRBJ1-1 | - | 14 | - | TRBV6-5 | TGTGCCAGCAGTTACGGGAAAATGAACACTGAAGCTTTCTTT | CASSYGKMNTEAFF
TRBJ1-1 | - | 15 | - | TRBV5-4 | TGTGCCAGCAGCTCGCCCCTAACGGGGAACACTGAAGCTTTCTTT | CASSSPLTGNTEAFF
TRBJ2-1 | - | 15 | - | TRBV24-1 | TGTGCCACCAGTGATTCCAGGGGTTCCTACAATGAGCAGTTCTTC | CATSDSRGSYNEQFF
TRBJ1-4 | - | 15 | - | TRBV28 | TGTGCCAGCAGTGGGCCCCGAGCAACTAATGAAAAACTGTTTTTT | CASSGPRATNEKLFF
TRBJ1-6 | TRBD1 | 13 | - | TRBV19 | TGTGCCAGTAGTCTGGACAGGGAATCACCCCTCCACTTT | CASSLDRESPLHF
TRBJ2-3 | - | 15 | - | TRBV11-2 | TGTGCCAGCAGCTTAGAGGGCAGCCGCACAGATACGCAGTATTTT | CASSLEGSRTDTQYF
TRBJ1-5 | TRBD1 | 16 | once | TRBV28 | TGTGCCAGCAGCCCGATCCCAGGGGGCGGGAGTCAGCCCCAGCATTTT | CASSPIPGGGSQPQHF
TRBJ1-2 | - | 17 | - | TRBV10-3 | TGTGCCATCAGTGCAAAGCGGGAGGCCGGATCTTTCTATGGCTACACCTTC | CAISAKREAGSFYGYTF
TRBJ1-3 | - | 15 | - | TRBV24-1 | TGTGCCACCAGTGAAGGACAGATCTCTGGAAACACCATATATTTT | CATSEGQISGNTIYF
TRBJ1-5 | - | 15 | - | TRBV19 | TGTGCCAGTACCGAAGGGCCTGGTTCTAATCAGCCCCAGCATTTT | CASTEGPGSNQPQHF
TRBJ2-1 | TRBD1 | 13 | - | TRBV19 | TGTGCCAGTAGTACCGCGACAGGGAATGAGCAGTTCTTC | CASSTATGNEQFF
TRBJ1-5 | - | 13 | - | TRBV25-1 | TGTGCCAGCAGTGGGGGGGGTGGGCAGCCCCAGCATTTT | CASSGGGGQPQHF
TRBJ2-2 | TRBD2 | 16 | - | TRBV3-1/TRBV3-2 | TGTGCCAGCAGCCAAGTCCTACTACTAGCGGGGGGGGAGCTGTTTTTT | CASSQVLLLAGGELFF
TRBJ2-2 | TRBD2 | 20 | - | TRBV30 | TGTGCCTGGAGGGGATACCTAACCGTAAGCGGGGTCAGCAGCACCGGGGAGCTGTTTTTT | CAWRGYLTVSGVSSTGELFF
TRBJ2-1 | - | 13 | once | TRBV28 | TGTGCCAGCACCCCATTCTCCTACAATGAGCAGTTCTTC | CASTPFSYNEQFF
TRBJ2-2 | - | 14 | - | TRBV27 | TGTGCCAGCAGTTTGTCCCCTTACACCGGGGAGCTGTTTTTT | CASSLSPYTGELFF
TRBJ1-6 | - | 15 | - | TRBV7-9 | TGTGCCAGCAGCTTAATCGCCAGCCATAATTCACCCCTCCACTTT | CASSLIASHNSPLHF
TRBJ1-1 | - | 15 | - | TRBV6-5 | TGTGCCAGCAGCTCCCGGGGGGCCCTTAACACTGAAGCTTTCTTT | CASSSRGALNTEAFF
TRBJ2-2 | - | 13 | - | TRBV2 | TGTGCCAGCAGTCCAGGGTACACCGGGGAGCTGTTTTTT | CASSPGYTGELFF
TRBJ2-2 | TRBD2 | 13 | once | TRBV19 | TGTGCCAGTAGTATGGGGAGGGCCGGGGAGCTGTTTTTT | CASSMGRAGELFF
TRBJ2-1 | - | 13 | - | TRBV7-2 | TGTGCCAGCAGCCCCGGACGACACAATGAGCAGTTCTTC | CASSPGRHNEQFF
TRBJ1-3 | - | 15 | - | TRBV27 | TGTGCCAGCACGAATTACCCGAGCTCTGGAAACACCATATATTTT | CASTNYPSSGNTIYF
TRBJ1-3 | - | 15 | few | TRBV7-2 | TGTGCCAGCAGCCGGCCGGGCCAACCTGGAAACACCATATATTTT | CASSRPGQPGNTIYF
TRBJ2-5 | - | 15 | - | TRBV2 | TGTGCCAGCAGTGAAGCACGGGGGAGAAGGGAGACCCAGTACTTC | CASSEARGRRETQYF
TRBJ2-3 | - | 14 | - | TRBV4-1 | TGCGCCAGCGGCCGGGACGCGCAATTGGATACGCAGTATTTT | CASGRDAQLDTQYF
TRBJ1-6 | TRBD1 | 15 | - | TRBV5-4 | TGTGCCAGCAGCTTTCCGGGACAGTATAATTCACCCCTCCACTTT | CASSFPGQYNSPLHF
TRBJ2-1 | TRBD2 | 15 | - | TRBV15 | TGTGCCACCAGCAGAAGACTAGCGGGGGACAATGAGCAGTTCTTC | CATSRRLAGDNEQFF
TRBJ1-1 | - | 15 | - | TRBV5-6 | TGTGCCAGCAGCCTAGGACAGCTCATGAACACTGAAGCTTTCTTT | CASSLGQLMNTEAFF
TRBJ2-2 | - | 14 | - | TRBV24-1 | TGTGCCACCAGTGATTGGTCCCTCCACGGGGAGCTGTTTTTT | CATSDWSLHGELFF
TRBJ1-2 | TRBD1 | 16 | - | TRBV28 | TGTGCCAGCAGTCAGAGGGGGGGACAGGGTTCAGGAGGCTACACCTTC | CASSQRGGQGSGGYTF
TRBJ1-2 | - | 15 | - | TRBV5-4 | TGTGCCAGCAGCCGAGGGGGGGGAACTAACTATGGCTACACCTTC | CASSRGGGTNYGYTF